This TCR beta chain originates from a study of T cell responses to AZD1222 COVID-19 vaccine. Generated by immunoSEQ multiplex PCR, the TCRdb table keeps only in-frame clones and is missing some. In the table there are more than 75,000 clones, roughly nine tenths of which are singletons. The sample here was peripheral blood, taken on day 0 of AZD1222 vaccination. This sequence originates from an adult in good health.

The CDR3 nucleotides read TGTGCCAGCAGCGCCACAGGGGGCCCCTCTGGAAACACCATATATTTT. This translates into CASSATGGPSGNTIYF. This chain joins TRBV5-4 and TRBJ1-3; 9 bases match TRBD1. V dropped 4 bases and J dropped 0; count of bases not matched to a gene: 5. The germline gives CDR1 SGHNT, CDR2 YYREEE (reference sequence). This CDR3 has 16 residues.